The clone carrying this TCR beta chain came up a few times. Its matching antigen is unknown. It was through 5'RACE template switching that TCR cDNA was made, with a universal primer site and UMIs added. From the 5' RACE reads, TCRdb called clonotypes with MiXCR, one entry per CDR3 protein. This sample has 360,000 or so distinct CDR3 sequences, with around 10% found just once. V was trimmed by 2 bases and J by 4 bases, leaving 5 bases between them. This CDR3 comprises 12 residues. The germline V gene has CDR1 MNHEY and CDR2 SVGAGI. The sample is drawn from a study of T cells after yellow fever vaccination. Study details: It was SMART-Seq v4 Ultra Low Input that prepared the fractions with low cell numbers.

Regarding the study as a whole: The booster saw the reappearance of most primary-vaccination clones (approximately 96% CD4, less than 90% CD8). Weaker overall, the secondary response nonetheless peaked faster (day 5 versus 15).

The input for sequencing was PBMCs, taken on the day of the first yellow fever vaccination. The V gene is TRBV6-5, the J gene TRBJ1-2, with D maybe TRBD1 (5 bases). The source of this sequence is a man younger than 35 who received the YFV17D yellow fever vaccine. The CDR3 sequence is CASSYRGYGYTF. CDR3 in DNA: TGTGCCAGCAGTTACAGGGGCTATGGCTACACCTTC.